This T cell receptor (beta chain) was captured by sequencing in a study of tumor-infiltrating lymphocytes in primary liver carcinoma. Looking at the study overall: All patients, whether men or women, fell within 30 to 69 years of age.

Total RNA amounting to roughly 450 ng was the source from which TCR beta cDNA was made with a constant-region primer. Slightly modified ARM-PCR served as the procedure for the TCR beta libraries. These libraries came from three rounds of nested multiplex PCR. Both of the initial two PCR rounds ran for about 11 cycles and employed TRBV1-TRBV30 forward primers alongside a C-beta reverse primer. TCRdb reanalysed the multiplex PCR reads using MiXCR and keeps one entry per CDR3 protein. The sample has tens of thousands of distinct CDR3 sequences, approximately 80% seen once; the top ten hold under 35%. The roughly 17-31 mg bulk tissue piece was not sorted before simultaneous RNA and DNA extraction. Surgical resection served as treatment for the primary liver carcinoma of these patients. This clonotype has just one count. This clone may be a read error of a much larger clone one base away. CDR1 MDHEN and CDR2 SYDVKM come from the germline V gene. The CDR3 runs to 14 residues.

V and J are TRBV28 and TRBJ2-3, with D tentatively TRBD2 (5 bases). The sequencing input was liver tumor tissue from sampling region 5. Documented subset: tumor region T5, tumor centre. The sequence came from a woman aged 25 to 45 with primary liver carcinoma and hepatitis B virus infection. CDR3 residues: CAGRTGTLTDTQNF. The CDR3 nucleotides read TGTGCCGGCAGGACGGGAACCCTCACAGATACGCAGAATTTT. The complete variable domain, with remaining parts taken from reference TRBV28 and TRBJ2-3, reads DVKVTQSSRYLVKRTGEKVFLECVQDMDHENMFWYRQDPGLGLRLIYFSYDVKMKEKGDIPEGYSVSREKKERFSLILESASTNQTSMYLCAGRTGTLTDTQNFGPGTRLTVL.